This TCR beta chain was identified during a study of OX40 agonist ivuxolimab in advanced cancers. Looking at the study overall: At 0.01 to 10 mg/kg, ivuxolimab was administered intravenously to patients every 2 weeks. Under the entry rules, prior anti-PD-1, anti-PD-L1 or anti-CTLA-4 therapy was allowed, and more than 35% had some. Partial responses, seen in three patients, involved one hepatocellular carcinoma and two cutaneous melanomas.

Some clones are missing from TCRdb's copy, which holds only in-frame ones; the method was immunoSEQ multiplex PCR. Here the sample spans 70,000 to 95,000 clones, just over 85% being singletons. Germline V gene data show CDR1 as GTSNPN and CDR2 as SVGIG (reference sequence). The CDR3 length is 14 residues. The J segment lost 7 bases and the V segment lost 6 bases, leaving 4 bases of the junction unmatched. This clone was recorded a few times. The chain combines TRBV30 with TRBJ2-1; 15 bases agree with TRBD2. Sequencing used CD4+ or CD8+ T cells sorted from blood, obtained in a trial of the OX40 agonist ivuxolimab. This TCR came from an adult with an advanced solid tumor such as melanoma, head and neck, liver or kidney cancer. The CDR3 DNA sequence: TGTGCCTGCAAGGGGACTAGCGGGAGGAATGAGCAGTTCTTC. Its translation: CACKGTSGRNEQFF.